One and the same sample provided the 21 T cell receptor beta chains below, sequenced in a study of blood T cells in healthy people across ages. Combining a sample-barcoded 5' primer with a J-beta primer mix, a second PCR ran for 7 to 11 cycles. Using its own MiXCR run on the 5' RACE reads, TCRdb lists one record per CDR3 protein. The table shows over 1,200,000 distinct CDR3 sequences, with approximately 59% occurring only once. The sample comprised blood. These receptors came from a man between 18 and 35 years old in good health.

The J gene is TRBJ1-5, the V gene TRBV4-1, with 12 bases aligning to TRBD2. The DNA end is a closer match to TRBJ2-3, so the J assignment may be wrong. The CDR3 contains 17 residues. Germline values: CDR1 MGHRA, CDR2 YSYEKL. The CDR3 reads CASSPFGLAGISDTQYF. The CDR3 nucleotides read TGCGCCAGCAGCCCTTTCGGACTAGCGGGAATCTCAGATACGCAGTATTTT.

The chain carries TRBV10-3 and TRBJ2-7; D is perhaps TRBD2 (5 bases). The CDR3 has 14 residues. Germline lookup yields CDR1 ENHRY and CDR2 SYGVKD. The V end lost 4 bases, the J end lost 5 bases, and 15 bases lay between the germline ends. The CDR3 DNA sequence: TGTGCCATCAGTGCCAGGCAGACGAGGGACGAGCAGTACTTC. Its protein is CAISARQTRDEQYF.

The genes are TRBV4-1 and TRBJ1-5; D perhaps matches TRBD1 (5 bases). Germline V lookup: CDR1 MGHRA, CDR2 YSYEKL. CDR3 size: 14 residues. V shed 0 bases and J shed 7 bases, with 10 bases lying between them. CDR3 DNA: TGCGCCAGCAGCCAAGACAGGGCTGGCCAGCCCCAGCATTTT. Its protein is CASSQDRAGQPQHF.

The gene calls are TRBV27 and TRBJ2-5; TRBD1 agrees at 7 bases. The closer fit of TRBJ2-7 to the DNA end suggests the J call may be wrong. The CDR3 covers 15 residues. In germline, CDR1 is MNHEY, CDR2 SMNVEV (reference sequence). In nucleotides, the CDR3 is TGTGCCAGCAGTTCACGAACAGGGGTCTACTACGAGCAGTACTTC. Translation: CASSSRTGVYYEQYF.

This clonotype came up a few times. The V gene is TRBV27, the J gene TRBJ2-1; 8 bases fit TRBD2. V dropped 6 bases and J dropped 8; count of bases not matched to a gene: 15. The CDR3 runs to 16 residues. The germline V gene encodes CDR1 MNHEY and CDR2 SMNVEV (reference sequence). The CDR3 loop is CASSRTGGSLLDEQFF. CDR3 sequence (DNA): TGTGCCAGCAGCCGAACGGGGGGGTCCCTTCTGGATGAGCAGTTCTTC.

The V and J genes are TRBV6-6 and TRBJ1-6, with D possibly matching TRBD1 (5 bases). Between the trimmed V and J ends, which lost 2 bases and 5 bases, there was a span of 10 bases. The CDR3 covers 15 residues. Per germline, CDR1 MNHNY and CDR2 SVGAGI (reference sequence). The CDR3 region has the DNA TGTGCCAGCAGTTACGGGACGGCTAATAATTCACCCCTCCACTTT. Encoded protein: CASSYGTANNSPLHF.

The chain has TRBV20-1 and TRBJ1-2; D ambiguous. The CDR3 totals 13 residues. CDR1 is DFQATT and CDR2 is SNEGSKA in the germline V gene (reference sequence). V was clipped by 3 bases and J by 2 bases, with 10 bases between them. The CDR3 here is CSARPPWNYGYTF. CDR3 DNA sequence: TGCAGTGCTAGGCCCCCATGGAACTATGGCTACACCTTC.

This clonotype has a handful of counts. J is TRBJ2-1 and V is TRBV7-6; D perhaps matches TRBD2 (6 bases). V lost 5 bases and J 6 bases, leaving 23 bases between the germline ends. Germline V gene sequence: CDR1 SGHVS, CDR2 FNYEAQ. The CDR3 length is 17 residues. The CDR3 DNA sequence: TGTGCCAGCAGCCCCACCCTAAGACTAGGTGACACCAATGAGCAGTTCTTC. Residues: CASSPTLRLGDTNEQFF.

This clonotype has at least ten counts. CDR3 amino acids: CASSYSASGGPEAFF. The CDR3 nucleotides read TGTGCCAGCAGTTACTCTGCGTCAGGGGGCCCTGAAGCTTTCTTT. The gene calls are TRBV6-2 or TRBV6-3 and TRBJ1-1; 8 bases map to TRBD1. In germline, CDR1 is MNHEY, CDR2 SVGEGT. The CDR3 consists of 15 residues. J lost 6 bases, V lost 0 bases, and 6 bases had no gene match.

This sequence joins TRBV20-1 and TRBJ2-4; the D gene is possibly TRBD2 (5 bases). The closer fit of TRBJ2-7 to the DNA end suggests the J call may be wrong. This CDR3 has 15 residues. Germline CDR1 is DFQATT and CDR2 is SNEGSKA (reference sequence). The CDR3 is CSATSPRVAIYEQYF. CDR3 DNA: TGCAGTGCTACCTCACCGAGGGTAGCAATATACGAGCAGTACTTC.

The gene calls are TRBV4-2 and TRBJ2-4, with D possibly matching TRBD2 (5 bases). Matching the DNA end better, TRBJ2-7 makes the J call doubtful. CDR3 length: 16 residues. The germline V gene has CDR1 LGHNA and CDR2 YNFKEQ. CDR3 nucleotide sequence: TGTGCCAGCAGCCAAGCATCGGGAAGTGGGTCGGTCGAGCAGTACTTC. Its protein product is CASSQASGSGSVEQYF.

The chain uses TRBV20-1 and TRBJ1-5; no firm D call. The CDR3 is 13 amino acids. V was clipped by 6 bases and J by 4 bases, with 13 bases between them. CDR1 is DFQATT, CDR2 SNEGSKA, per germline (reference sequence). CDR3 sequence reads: CSASLGPNQPQHF. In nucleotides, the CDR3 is TGCAGTGCCTCTCTTGGACCAAATCAGCCCCAGCATTTT.

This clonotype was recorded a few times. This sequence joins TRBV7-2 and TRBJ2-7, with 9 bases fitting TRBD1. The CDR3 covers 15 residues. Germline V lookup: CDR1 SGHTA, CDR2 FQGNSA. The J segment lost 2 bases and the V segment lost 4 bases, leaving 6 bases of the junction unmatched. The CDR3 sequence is CASSSLQGAAYEQYF. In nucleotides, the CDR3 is TGTGCCAGCAGCTCATTACAGGGGGCCGCCTACGAGCAGTACTTC.

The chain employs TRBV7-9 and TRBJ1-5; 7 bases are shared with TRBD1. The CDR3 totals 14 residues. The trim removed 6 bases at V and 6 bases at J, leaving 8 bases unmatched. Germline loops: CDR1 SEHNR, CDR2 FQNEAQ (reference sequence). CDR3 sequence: CASSWDRPGQPQHF. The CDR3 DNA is TGTGCCAGCAGTTGGGACAGACCGGGTCAGCCCCAGCATTTT.

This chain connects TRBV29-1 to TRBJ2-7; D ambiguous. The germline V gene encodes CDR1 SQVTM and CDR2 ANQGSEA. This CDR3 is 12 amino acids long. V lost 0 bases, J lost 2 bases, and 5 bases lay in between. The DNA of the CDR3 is TGCAGCGTTGAAGAAGCAGCCTACGAGCAGTACTTC. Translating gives CSVEEAAYEQYF.

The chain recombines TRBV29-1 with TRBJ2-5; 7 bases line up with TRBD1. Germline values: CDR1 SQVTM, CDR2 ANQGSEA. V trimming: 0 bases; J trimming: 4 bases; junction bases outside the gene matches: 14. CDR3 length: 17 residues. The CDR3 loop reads CSVEDPPTGRIIETQYF. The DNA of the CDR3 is TGCAGCGTTGAAGACCCTCCGACAGGGCGTATCATAGAGACCCAGTACTTC.

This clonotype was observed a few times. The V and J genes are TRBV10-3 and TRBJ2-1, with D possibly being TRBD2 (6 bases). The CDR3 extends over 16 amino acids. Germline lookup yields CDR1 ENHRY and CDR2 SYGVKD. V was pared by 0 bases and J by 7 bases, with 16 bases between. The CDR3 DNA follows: TGTGCCATCAGTGAGTCGTACGGGGGTTTGGGGAATGAGCAGTTCTTC. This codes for CAISESYGGLGNEQFF.

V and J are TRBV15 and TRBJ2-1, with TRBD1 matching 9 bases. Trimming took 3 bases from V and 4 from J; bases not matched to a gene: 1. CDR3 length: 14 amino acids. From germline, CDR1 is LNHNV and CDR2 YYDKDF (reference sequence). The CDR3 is CATSRGQGYNEQFF. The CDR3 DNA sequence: TGTGCCACCAGCAGGGGACAGGGATACAATGAGCAGTTCTTC.

CDR3: CASAAELDTDTQYF. The CDR3 coding sequence is TGTGCCAGCGCCGCGGAGTTGGACACAGATACGCAGTATTTT. The chain uses TRBV27 and TRBJ2-3; D ambiguous. CDR1 MNHEY and CDR2 SMNVEV come from the germline V gene (reference sequence). This CDR3 region has 14 residues. With 8 bases removed from V and 2 bases from J, the gap between germline ends came to 14 bases.

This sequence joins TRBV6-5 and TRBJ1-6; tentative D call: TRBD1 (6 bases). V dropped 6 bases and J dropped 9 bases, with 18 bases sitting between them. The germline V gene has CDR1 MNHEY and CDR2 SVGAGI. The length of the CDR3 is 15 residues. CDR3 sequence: CASRGDRTQSSPLHF. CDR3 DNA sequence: TGTGCCAGCAGGGGTGACAGGACTCAAAGTTCACCCCTCCACTTT.

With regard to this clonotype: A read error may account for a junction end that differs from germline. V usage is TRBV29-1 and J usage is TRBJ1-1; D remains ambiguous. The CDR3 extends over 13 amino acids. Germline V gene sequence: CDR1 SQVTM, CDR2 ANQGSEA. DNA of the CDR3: TGCAGCGTTGGCCGGACCACGAACGCTGAAGCTTTCTTT. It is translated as CSVGRTTNAEAFF. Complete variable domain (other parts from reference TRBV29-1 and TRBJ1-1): SAVISQKPSRDICQRGTSLTIQCQVDSQVTMMFWYRQQPGQSLTLIATANQGSEATYESGFVIDKFPISRPNLTFSTLTVSNMSPEDSSIYLCSVGRTTNAEAFFGQGTRLTVV.